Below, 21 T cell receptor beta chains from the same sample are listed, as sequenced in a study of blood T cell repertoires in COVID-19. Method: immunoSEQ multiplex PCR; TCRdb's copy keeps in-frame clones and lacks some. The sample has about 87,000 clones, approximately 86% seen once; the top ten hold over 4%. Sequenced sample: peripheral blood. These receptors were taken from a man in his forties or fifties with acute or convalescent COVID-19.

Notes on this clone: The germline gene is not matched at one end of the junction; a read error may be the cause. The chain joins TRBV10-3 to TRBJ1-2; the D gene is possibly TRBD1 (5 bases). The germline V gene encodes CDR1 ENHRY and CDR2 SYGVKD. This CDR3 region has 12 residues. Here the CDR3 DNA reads TGTGCCATCAGTGGCTCGGGGGGAAGGGAGATATTC. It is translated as CAISGSGGREIF.

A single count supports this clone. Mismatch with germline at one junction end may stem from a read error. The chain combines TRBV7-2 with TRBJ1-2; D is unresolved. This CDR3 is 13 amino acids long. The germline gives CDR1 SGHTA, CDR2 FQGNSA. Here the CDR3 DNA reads TGTGCCAGCAGCTTAGGGGCAGAGTATGGTTACACCTTC. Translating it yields CASSLGAEYGYTF.

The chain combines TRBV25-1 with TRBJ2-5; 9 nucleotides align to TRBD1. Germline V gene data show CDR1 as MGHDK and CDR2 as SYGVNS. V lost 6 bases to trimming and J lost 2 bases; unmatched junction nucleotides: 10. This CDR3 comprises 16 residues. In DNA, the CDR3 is TGTGCCAGCAGCGCTGTGACAGGGGGGGTTCAAGAGACCCAGTACTTC. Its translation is CASSAVTGGVQETQYF.

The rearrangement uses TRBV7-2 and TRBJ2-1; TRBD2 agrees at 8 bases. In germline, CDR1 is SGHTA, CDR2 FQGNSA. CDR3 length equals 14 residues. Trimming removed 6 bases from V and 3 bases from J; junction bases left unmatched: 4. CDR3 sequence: CASRRGGIYNEQFF. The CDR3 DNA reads TGTGCCAGCAGACGCGGGGGGATCTACAATGAGCAGTTCTTC.

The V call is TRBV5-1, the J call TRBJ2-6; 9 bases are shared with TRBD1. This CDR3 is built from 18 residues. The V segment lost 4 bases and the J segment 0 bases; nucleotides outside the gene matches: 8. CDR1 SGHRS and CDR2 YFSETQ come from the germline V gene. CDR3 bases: TGCGCCAGCAGCATCGGGGACAGGGACCGCTCTGGGGCCAACGTCCTGACTTTC. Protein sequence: CASSIGDRDRSGANVLTF. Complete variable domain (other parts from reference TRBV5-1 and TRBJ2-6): KAGVTQTPRYLIKTRGQQVTLSCSPISGHRSVSWYQQTPGQGLQFLFEYFSETQRNKGNFPGRFSGRQFSNSRSEMNVSTLELGDSALYLCASSIGDRDRSGANVLTFGAGSRLTVL.

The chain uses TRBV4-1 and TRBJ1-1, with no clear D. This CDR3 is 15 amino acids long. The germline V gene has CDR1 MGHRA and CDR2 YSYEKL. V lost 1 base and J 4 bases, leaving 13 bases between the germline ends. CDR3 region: CASSQGQVMTTEAFF. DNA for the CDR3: TGCGCCAGCAGCCAAGGGCAGGTGATGACCACTGAAGCTTTCTTT.

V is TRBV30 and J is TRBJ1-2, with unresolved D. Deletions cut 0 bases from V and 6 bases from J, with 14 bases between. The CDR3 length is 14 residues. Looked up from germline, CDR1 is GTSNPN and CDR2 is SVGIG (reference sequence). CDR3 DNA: TGTGCCTGGAGTGTAAGCAGGTTGTCCGATGGCTACACCTTC. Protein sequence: CAWSVSRLSDGYTF.

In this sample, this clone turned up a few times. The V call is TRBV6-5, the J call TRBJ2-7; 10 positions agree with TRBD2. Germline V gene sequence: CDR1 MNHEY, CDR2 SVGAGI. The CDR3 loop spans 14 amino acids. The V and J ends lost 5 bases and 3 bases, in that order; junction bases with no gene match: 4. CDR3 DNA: TGTGCCAGCAGTCGGACTAGCGGAGACTACGAGCAGTACTTC. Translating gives CASSRTSGDYEQYF.

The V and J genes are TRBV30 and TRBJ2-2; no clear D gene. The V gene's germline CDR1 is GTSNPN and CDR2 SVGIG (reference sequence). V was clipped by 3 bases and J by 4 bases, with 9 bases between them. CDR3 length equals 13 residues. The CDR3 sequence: CAWRVWSTGELFF. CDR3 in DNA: TGTGCCTGGAGAGTATGGAGCACCGGGGAGCTGTTTTTT.

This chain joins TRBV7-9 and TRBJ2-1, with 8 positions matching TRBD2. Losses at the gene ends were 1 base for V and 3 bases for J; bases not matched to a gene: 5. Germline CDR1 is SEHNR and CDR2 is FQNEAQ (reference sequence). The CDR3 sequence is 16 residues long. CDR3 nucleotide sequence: TGTGCCAGCAGCTTAGAAGCACTAGCGGTCTACAATGAGCAGTTCTTC. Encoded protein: CASSLEALAVYNEQFF.

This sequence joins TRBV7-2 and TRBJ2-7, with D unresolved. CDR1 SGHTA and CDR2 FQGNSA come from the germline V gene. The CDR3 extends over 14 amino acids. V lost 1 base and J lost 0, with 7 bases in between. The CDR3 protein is CASSLGQSSYEQYF. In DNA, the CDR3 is TGTGCCAGCAGCTTAGGACAAAGCTCCTACGAGCAGTACTTC.

The DNA of the CDR3 is TGTGCCAGCAGCGGGTACAGGGGGGCCTACGAGCAGTACTTC. Residues: CASSGYRGAYEQYF. This chain uses TRBV7-2 with TRBJ2-7; 8 bases align to TRBD1. The V gene's germline CDR1 is SGHTA and CDR2 FQGNSA. There are 14 residues in the CDR3. With 5 bases clipped from V and 2 bases from J, the junction kept 5 bases outside the gene matches.

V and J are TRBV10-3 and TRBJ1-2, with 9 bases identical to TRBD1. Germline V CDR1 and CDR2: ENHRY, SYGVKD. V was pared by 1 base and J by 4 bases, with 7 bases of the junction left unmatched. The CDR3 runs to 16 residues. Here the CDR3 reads CAISELRTGALYGYTF. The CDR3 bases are TGTGCCATCAGTGAGTTGCGGACAGGGGCCCTCTATGGCTACACCTTC.

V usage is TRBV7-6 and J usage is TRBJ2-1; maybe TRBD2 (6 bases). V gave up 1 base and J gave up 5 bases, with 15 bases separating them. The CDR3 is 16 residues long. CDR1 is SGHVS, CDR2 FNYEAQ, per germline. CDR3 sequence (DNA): TGTGCCAGCAGCTTAGGACGTGCCGGGAGACACAATGAGCAGTTCTTC. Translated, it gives CASSLGRAGRHNEQFF.

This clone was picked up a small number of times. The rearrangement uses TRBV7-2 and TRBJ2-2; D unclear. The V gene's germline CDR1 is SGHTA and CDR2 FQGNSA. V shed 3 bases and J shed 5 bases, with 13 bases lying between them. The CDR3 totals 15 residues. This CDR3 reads CASSLLMRRTGELFF. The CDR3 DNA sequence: TGTGCCAGCAGCTTGTTGATGCGGCGAACCGGGGAGCTGTTTTTT.

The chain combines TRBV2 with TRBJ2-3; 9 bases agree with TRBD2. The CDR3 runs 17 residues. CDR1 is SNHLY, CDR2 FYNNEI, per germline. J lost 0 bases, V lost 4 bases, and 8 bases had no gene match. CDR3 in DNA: TGTGCCAGCAGTGGAGACCGACTAGCGGCTAGCACAGATACGCAGTATTTT. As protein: CASSGDRLAASTDTQYF.

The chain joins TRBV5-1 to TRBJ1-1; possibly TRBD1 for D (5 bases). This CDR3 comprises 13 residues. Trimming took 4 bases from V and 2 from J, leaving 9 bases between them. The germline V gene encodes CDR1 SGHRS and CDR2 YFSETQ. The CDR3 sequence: CASSVDINTEAFF. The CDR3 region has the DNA TGCGCCAGCAGCGTGGACATTAACACTGAAGCTTTCTTT.

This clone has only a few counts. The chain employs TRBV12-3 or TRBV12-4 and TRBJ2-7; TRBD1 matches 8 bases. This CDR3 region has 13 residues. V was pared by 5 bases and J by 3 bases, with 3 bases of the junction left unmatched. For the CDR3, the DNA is TGTGCCAGCAGTGTCAGGGGGCACTACGAGCAGTACTTC. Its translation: CASSVRGHYEQYF.

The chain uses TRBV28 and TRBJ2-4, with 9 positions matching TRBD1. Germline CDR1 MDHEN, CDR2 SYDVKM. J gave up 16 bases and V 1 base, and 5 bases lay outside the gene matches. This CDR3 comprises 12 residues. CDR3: CASSLLTGGTYF. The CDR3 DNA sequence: TGTGCCAGCAGTTTATTGACAGGGGGTACCTACTTC.

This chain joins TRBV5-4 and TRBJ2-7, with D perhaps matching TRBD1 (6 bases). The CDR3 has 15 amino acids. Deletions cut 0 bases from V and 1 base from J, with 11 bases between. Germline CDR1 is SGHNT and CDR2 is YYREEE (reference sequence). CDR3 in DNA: TGTGCCAGCAGCTTGGTAGGGGGATTGTCCTACGAGCAGTACTTC. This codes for CASSLVGGLSYEQYF.

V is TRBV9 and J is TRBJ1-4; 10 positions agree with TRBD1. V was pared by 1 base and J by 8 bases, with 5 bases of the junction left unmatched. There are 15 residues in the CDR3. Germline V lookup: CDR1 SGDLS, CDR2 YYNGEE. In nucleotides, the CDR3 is TGTGCCAGCAGCGTAACGGGGACAGGGGAAGAAAAACTGTTTTTT. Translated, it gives CASSVTGTGEEKLFF.